This T cell receptor beta chain was captured by sequencing in a study of blood T cell repertoires in COVID-19. Overall study context: The study drew acute and convalescent COVID-19 samples from the United States, Italy and Spain. PBMCs, B-cell-depleted T cells, or T cells were the source of the cDNA or gDNA that made up the material.

Trimming pared 5 bases from V and 4 bases from J, leaving 15 bases between. Germline CDR1 and CDR2: SGHTA and FQGNSA. The CDR3 spans 15 residues. Per the original methods: Amplification of reference gene primers provided the estimated nucleated cell counts. Here immunoSEQ multiplex PCR was the method, and the copy in TCRdb shows in-frame clones only, minus some. V, J and clone size derive from that table, while D and trimming were established from the DNA sequence. Of around 250,000 clones in the sample, 80% to 85% were seen once. The sample comprised peripheral blood. The genes are TRBV7-2 and TRBJ2-1, with D perhaps matching TRBD1 (7 bases). The clonotype originates from a woman aged 18-29 years with acute or convalescent COVID-19. The CDR3 is CASSRQGLQYNEQFF. CDR3 sequence (DNA): TGTGCCAGCAGCAGACAGGGACTTCAGTACAATGAGCAGTTCTTC.